This TCR beta chain is drawn from a study of response to subunit inactivated influenza vaccine. TCRdb recomputed calls from the RT-PCR reads with MiXCR, one row per CDR3 protein. The sample contains 590,000 or so distinct CDR3 sequences, roughly 15% of which appear only once. A note on this clonotype: What it binds is unknown.

The germline V and J ends were trimmed by 6 bases and 6 bases, with 12 bases remaining between them. CDR1 is DFQATT and CDR2 is SNEGSKA in the germline V gene (reference sequence). This CDR3 has 13 residues. Overall study findings and caveats: Every seasonal influenza vaccination brings in few new T cells, the authors suggested.

Sample: PBMCs from blood, taken 14 to 15 days before vaccination. This sequence was found in a middle-aged man who received an inactivated influenza vaccine. The chain couples TRBV20-1 to TRBJ1-6; perhaps TRBD1 as D (5 bases). Here the CDR3 reads CSAPGLANSPLHF. CDR3 sequence (DNA): TGCAGTGCCCCGGGACTTGCTAATTCACCCCTCCACTTT.